Presented here are 27 T cell receptor beta chains from one specimen sequenced in a study of tumor and adjacent non-tumor tissue in lung cancer (dated by TCRdb to the late 2010s). Receptors were amplified or captured by multiplex PCR. Sequencer: Illumina HiSeq 2500. TCRbeta libraries were constructed through three rounds of nested PCR with primers (Table S4) according to protocols adapted from ARM-PCR. The public reads were quality trimmed at Q25 with fastp and then assembled into clones with MiXCR by TCRdb, keeping productive beta chains. When rows share a CDR3 protein, they turn into one entry using the most common DNA and genes. The sample has 45,000 or so distinct CDR3 sequences on record, more than 60% of them singletons. 15% to 20% of the sample is taken by the ten largest. RNA was extracted from bulk unsorted tissue and checked for quality with a NanoDrop ND-1000 and an Agilent 2100. Distant non-tumor tissue taken more than 3 cm from the tumor edge was used as the normal lung sample.

What was sequenced was distant non-tumor lung tissue. The receptors derive from a woman in her thirties or forties with non-small cell lung cancer.

This clonotype was counted once. Lacking the conserved final phenylalanine or tryptophan, this CDR3 likely reflects a read error. The J gene is TRBJ2-7, the V gene TRBV5-1; D is tentatively TRBD1 or TRBD2 (5 bases each). Germline V gene data show CDR1 as SGHRS and CDR2 as YFSETQ. Deletions cut 7 bases from V and 4 bases from J, with 18 bases between. The CDR3 consists of 14 residues. CDR3 sequence (DNA): TGCGCCAGCTCCTGGACCCCTGGGGGATACGAGCAGTACCTC. Encoded protein: CASSWTPGGYEQYL.

About this clonotype: At one end the junction does not follow the germline gene, possibly because of a read error. V and J are TRBV11-3 and TRBJ2-7, with D possibly matching TRBD1 (6 bases). CDR3 length: 12 amino acids. CDR1 is SGHNT, CDR2 YENEEA, per germline. CDR3 protein: CASTLEGGEQYF. The CDR3 region has the DNA TGTGCCAGCACCTTAGAAGGGGGAGAGCAGTACTTC.

A word on this clonotype: The junction shows a germline mismatch at one end, possibly a read error. This chain links TRBV7-9 with TRBJ1-2; a possible D gene is TRBD1 (6 bases). The CDR3 sequence is 14 residues long. In germline, CDR1 is SEHNR, CDR2 FQNEAQ (reference sequence). This chain's CDR3 is CTSSDGTLDYGYTF. The CDR3, as DNA: TGTACCAGCAGCGACGGGACACTTGACTATGGCTACACCTTC.

Details on this clonotype: The junction and the germline gene differ at one end; a read error may be behind it. The J gene is TRBJ2-1, the V gene TRBV29-1; TRBD2 matches 8 bases. The CDR3 contains 16 residues. Germline CDR1 and CDR2: SQVTM and ANQGSEA. CDR3 residues: CSVEDPGRASYNVKSF. In nucleotides, the CDR3 is TGCAGCGTTGAAGATCCCGGGAGGGCCTCCTACAATGTGAAGTCCTTC.

This chain uses TRBV14 with TRBJ2-1; 9 bases are shared with TRBD2. Germline CDR1 is SGHDN and CDR2 is FVKESK. The CDR3 is 14 amino acids. After removal of 4 bases from V and 10 bases from J, the junction contained 8 bases not matched to a gene. The CDR3 sequence: CASSRVGLAREQFF. The DNA of the CDR3 is TGTGCCAGCAGCCGAGTAGGACTAGCGAGGGAGCAGTTCTTC.

This clonotype was detected many times. V usage is TRBV7-9 and J usage is TRBJ1-1, with D possibly being TRBD1 (5 bases). The CDR3 has 15 amino acids. Germline CDR1 is SEHNR and CDR2 is FQNEAQ (reference sequence). Trimming removed 2 bases from V and 2 bases from J, with 12 bases in between. CDR3 residues: CASSLYDSKNTEAFF. The CDR3 coding sequence is TGTGCCAGCAGCTTATACGACAGCAAAAACACTGAAGCTTTCTTT.

The V gene is TRBV20-1, the J gene TRBJ2-5, with a tentative D call TRBD2 (6 bases). The germline V and J ends were trimmed by 0 bases and 9 bases, with 17 bases remaining between them. CDR3 length: 14 amino acids. The germline CDR1 and CDR2 sequences are DFQATT and SNEGSKA (reference sequence). This CDR3 is CSARDWAGQAPQYF. In DNA form, the CDR3 reads TGCAGTGCTAGAGATTGGGCGGGGCAAGCGCCCCAGTACTTC.

Note on this clonotype: Lacking the conserved final phenylalanine or tryptophan, this CDR3 likely reflects a read error. The J gene is TRBJ2-6, the V gene TRBV11-2; D remains unclear. The CDR3 has 16 residues. Germline lookup yields CDR1 SGHAT and CDR2 FQNNGV. This chain's CDR3 is CANSWSDLSEANVLTL. DNA of the CDR3: TGTGCCAACAGCTGGTCAGACCTCTCTGAGGCCAACGTCCTGACTTTA.

Comment on this clonotype: The junction does not match germline at one end; this may be a read error. V is TRBV20-1 and J is TRBJ1-5, with TRBD1 matching over 10 bases. CDR1 and CDR2 from the germline V gene are DFQATT and SNEGSKA (reference sequence). This CDR3 is built from 15 residues. The chain's CDR3 is CSAPTGGASNQPRHF. CDR3 sequence (DNA): TGCAGTGCACCGACAGGGGGCGCGAGCAATCAGCCCCGGCATTTT.

J is TRBJ2-2 and V is TRBV5-6; TRBD2 agrees at 7 bases. The junction had 2 bases not matched to a gene; V was cut back by 0 bases and J by 6 bases. Germline values: CDR1 SGHDT, CDR2 YYEEEE. The CDR3 has 14 residues. The chain's CDR3 is CASSLGLASGELFF. In nucleotides, the CDR3 is TGTGCCAGCAGCTTGGGACTAGCTTCCGGGGAGCTGTTTTTT.

This clonotype was detected only a few times. This clone may be a read error of a much larger clone one base away. This chain connects TRBV28 to TRBJ2-1; 9 nucleotides match TRBD2. Germline assignment: CDR1 MDHEN and CDR2 SYDVKM. The CDR3 is made up of 14 amino acids. As DNA, the CDR3 is TGTGCCAACAGTTGGCTAGCGGGATACAATGAGCAGTTCTTC. This encodes CANSWLAGYNEQFF.

This clonotype came up many times. This chain connects TRBV5-1 to TRBJ2-1; 9 bases are shared with TRBD2. This CDR3 spans 15 amino acids. The germline V gene encodes CDR1 SGHRS and CDR2 YFSETQ. V lost 2 bases and J lost 0; bases outside the gene matches: 0. The CDR3 nucleotides are TGCGCCAGCAGCTTTAGCGGGGGCTCCTACAATGAGCAGTTCTTC. It is translated as CASSFSGGSYNEQFF.

Comments on this clonotype: Germline and junction disagree at one end, which may indicate a read error. J is TRBJ1-3 and V is TRBV13; 8 nucleotides line up with TRBD1. Germline V gene lookup returns CDR1 PRHDT and CDR2 FYEKMQ (reference sequence). The CDR3 runs 15 residues. CDR3 amino acids: CAGSLQGVNGNTIYF. The CDR3 nucleotides read TGTGCCGGCAGCCTACAGGGGGTAAATGGAAACACCATATATTTT.

A note on this clonotype: At one end the junction does not follow the germline gene, possibly because of a read error. V and J are TRBV11-2 and TRBJ1-1, with a tentative D call TRBD1 (5 bases). This CDR3 region has 16 residues. The germline V gene has CDR1 SGHAT and CDR2 FQNNGV. This CDR3 reads CASSLELGLADTEAFF. The CDR3 coding sequence is TGTGCCAGTAGCTTAGAGTTAGGCCTGGCGGACACAGAAGCTTTCTTT.

Concerning this clonotype: The junction departs from germline at one end; a sequencing error may be responsible. The rearrangement links TRBV6-1 to TRBJ2-2, with D perhaps matching TRBD1 (6 bases). Germline V lookup: CDR1 MNHNS, CDR2 SASEGT. The CDR3 extends over 15 amino acids. CDR3 region: CASCLGDTDTGELFF. CDR3 nucleotides: TGTGCCAGCTGTTTGGGGGACACCGACACAGGGGAGCTGTTTTTT.

The genes are TRBV19 and TRBJ2-1, with 7 bases fitting TRBD2. Trimming at V came to 4 bases and at J to 6 bases, leaving 6 bases not matched to a gene. The germline V gene has CDR1 LNHDA and CDR2 SQIVND (reference sequence). This CDR3 contains 14 residues. CDR3 nucleotide sequence: TGTGCCAGTAGTAGTGGACTAGAACCCAATGAGCAGTTCTTC. Translated: CASSSGLEPNEQFF.

Of note for this clonotype: Compared with germline, one end of the junction differs, possibly owing to a read error. The gene calls are TRBV11-2 and TRBJ1-3, with D unclear. This CDR3 is built from 12 residues. CDR1 SGHAT and CDR2 FQNNGV come from the germline V gene. Written as DNA, the CDR3 is TGCGCCAGCAGCTTAAAACTGAACACCATATATTTT. Translation gives CASSLKLNTIYF. Full variable domain (rest looked up from reference TRBV11-2 and TRBJ1-3): EAGVAQSPRYKIIEKRQSVAFWCNPISGHATLYWYQQILGQGPKLLIQFQNNGVVDDSQLPKDRFSAERLKGVDSTLKIQPAKLEDSAVYLCASSLKLNTIYFGEGSWLTVV.

As to this clonotype: An end of the junction differs from the germline gene, which may be a read error. This rearrangement joins TRBV4-2 to TRBJ2-3; 8 nucleotides align to TRBD2. The CDR3 has 17 residues. Germline V gene sequence: CDR1 LGHNA, CDR2 YNFKEQ. CDR3 residues: CASSQEGAGGSEDRQYF. As DNA, the CDR3 is TGTGCCAGCAGCCAAGAAGGCGCGGGAGGTTCCGAGGATAGGCAGTATTTT.

As concerns this clonotype: Since the CDR3 does not end with the conserved phenylalanine or tryptophan, this likely comes from a read error. The CDR3 bases are TGTGCCAGCAGCTTGGAATCGGAGAAGGCCCGCGGCTACACCTCC. Translation: CASSLESEKARGYTS. This chain links TRBV5-5 with TRBJ1-2, with unresolved D. Germline V gene data show CDR1 as SGHKS and CDR2 as YYEKEE (reference sequence). The CDR3 loop spans 15 amino acids. Trimming shortened V by 0 bases and J by 8 bases, and 17 bases separated the two germline ends.

For this clonotype: With a much larger clone just one base away, this may be a read error. V gene TRBV6-2 or TRBV6-3 combines with J gene TRBJ2-3; maybe TRBD2 (5 bases). Trimming pared 6 bases from V and 2 bases from J, leaving 21 bases between. Germline CDR1 reads MNHEY; CDR2 reads SVGEGT. This CDR3 is built from 17 residues. CDR3: CASSPRSGFLTTDTQYF. In DNA form, the CDR3 reads TGTGCCAGCAGCCCCCGAAGCGGCTTCCTTACCACAGATACGCAGTATTTT.

Notes on this clonotype: The junction differs from germline at one of its ends, possibly a read error. This chain connects TRBV29-1 to TRBJ2-1; 8 bases fit TRBD2. There are 15 residues in the CDR3. Germline lookup yields CDR1 SQVTM and CDR2 ANQGSEA. Here the CDR3 reads CSAEPETSGYNEQFF. The DNA for the CDR3 is TGCAGCGCTGAGCCCGAAACTAGCGGCTACAATGAGCAATTCTTC.

The chain combines TRBV5-1 with TRBJ2-7; 7 bases line up with TRBD1. The length of the CDR3 is 16 residues. J gave up 7 bases and V 4 bases, and 17 bases lay outside the gene matches. Germline CDR1 reads SGHRS; CDR2 reads YFSETQ. The CDR3 protein is CASSLTPTGSTGEQYF. The DNA for the CDR3 is TGCGCCAGCAGCCTAACTCCGACAGGGAGTACGGGGGAGCAGTACTTC.

This clonotype was picked up a small number of times. It may be a read error: a sequence one base away is much more abundant. The conserved final phenylalanine or tryptophan is absent from the CDR3, which likely points to a read error. The chain has TRBV10-3 and TRBJ2-3; no clear D. The CDR3 covers 12 residues. Trimming took off 4 bases at V and 5 bases at J, with 7 bases between the two ends. Germline V gene data show CDR1 as ENHRY and CDR2 as SYGVKD. CDR3 in amino acids: CAISALRDTQYL. The CDR3 nucleotides are TGTGCCATCAGTGCCCTACGAGATACGCAGTATCTT.

Points on this clonotype: Germline and junction disagree at one end, which may indicate a read error. V is TRBV11-2 and J is TRBJ2-7; TRBD1 matches 9 bases. CDR1 and CDR2 (germline): SGHAT, FQNNGV. The CDR3 consists of 15 residues. CDR3: CASSSGQGSHYEQYF. The CDR3, as DNA: TGCGCCAGCAGCTCAGGACAGGGGTCACACTACGAGCAGTACTTC.

For this clonotype: A clone one base away is much larger, so this may be a read error. The genes are TRBV28 and TRBJ2-1; D gene unclear. This CDR3 is 11 amino acids long. CDR1 and CDR2 (germline): MDHEN, SYDVKM. The CDR3 loop is CVSSWPYEQFF. CDR3 nucleotide sequence: TGTGTCAGCAGTTGGCCGTATGAGCAGTTCTTC.

Points on this clonotype: A much larger clone lies one base from this, so it may be a read error. The chain joins TRBV6-1 to TRBJ2-3; TRBD2 matches 7 bases. In germline, CDR1 is MNHNS, CDR2 SASEGT. The CDR3 runs to 15 residues. J lost 4 bases, V lost 10 bases, and 14 bases had no gene match. The CDR3 protein is CATALHSGLADTQYF. CDR3 nucleotides: TGTGCCACCGCACTCCATAGCGGGCTAGCAGATACGCAGTATTTT.

On this clonotype: A read error is likely, as this CDR3 ends without the conserved phenylalanine or tryptophan. The J gene is TRBJ2-1, the V gene TRBV29-1, with a tentative D call TRBD1 (5 bases). Germline values: CDR1 SQVTM, CDR2 ANQGSEA. The CDR3 sequence is 12 residues long. V dropped 8 bases and J dropped 5 bases, with 13 bases sitting between them. This CDR3 reads CSSEWGDNEQFS. For the CDR3, the DNA is TGCAGCAGTGAGTGGGGCGACAATGAGCAGTTCTCC.